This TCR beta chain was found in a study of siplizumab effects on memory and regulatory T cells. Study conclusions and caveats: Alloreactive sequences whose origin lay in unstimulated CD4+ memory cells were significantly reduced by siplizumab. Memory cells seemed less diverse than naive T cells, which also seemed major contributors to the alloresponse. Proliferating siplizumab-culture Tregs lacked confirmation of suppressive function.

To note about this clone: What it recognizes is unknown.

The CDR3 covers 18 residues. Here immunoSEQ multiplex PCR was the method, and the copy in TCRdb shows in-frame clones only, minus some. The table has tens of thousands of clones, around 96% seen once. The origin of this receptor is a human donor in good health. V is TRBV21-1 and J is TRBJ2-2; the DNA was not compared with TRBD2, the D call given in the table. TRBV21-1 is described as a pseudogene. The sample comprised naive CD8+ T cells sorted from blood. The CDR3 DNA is TGTGCCAGCAGCAAACAGGATAGGCGGGCCGAGAACACCGGGGAGCTGTTTTTT. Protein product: CASSKQDRRAENTGELFF.